This T cell receptor beta chain appears in the sequencing data of a study of blood T cell repertoires in COVID-19. The CDR3 spans 15 residues. V shed 4 bases and J 7 bases; nucleotides not matched to a gene: 5. Germline CDR1 is MGHDK and CDR2 is SYGVNS. Per the authors' pipeline: Amplification with reference gene primers provided the estimates of nucleated cell counts. The data were produced by immunoSEQ multiplex PCR, yet TCRdb's version contains in-frame clones alone and is incomplete. V and J calls and clone size come straight from that table; D and trimming were deduced from the DNA. The top ten hold around 3.5% of the sample, which has 200,000 to 250,000 clones, roughly four fifths seen once.

Material for sequencing was peripheral blood. The chain links TRBV25-1 to TRBJ2-1; 12 nucleotides agree with TRBD2. This TCR came from a woman between 18 and 29 years old with acute or convalescent COVID-19. The CDR3 DNA is TGTGCCAGCAGTGCCGGACTAGCGGGAAGGAATGAGCAGTTCTTC. It specifies CASSAGLAGRNEQFF.